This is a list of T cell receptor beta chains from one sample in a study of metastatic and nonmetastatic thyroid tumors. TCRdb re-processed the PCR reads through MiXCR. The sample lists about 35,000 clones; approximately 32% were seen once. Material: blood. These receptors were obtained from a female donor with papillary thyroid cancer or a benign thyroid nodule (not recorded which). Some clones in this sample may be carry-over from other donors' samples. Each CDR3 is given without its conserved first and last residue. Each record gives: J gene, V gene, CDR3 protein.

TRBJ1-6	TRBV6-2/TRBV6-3	ASSYSPGRSYSPLH
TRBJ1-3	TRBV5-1	ASSLKTEPPGNTIY
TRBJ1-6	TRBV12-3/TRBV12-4	ASSATLRTAKVSLLH
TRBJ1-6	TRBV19	ATVEGGLNNSPLH
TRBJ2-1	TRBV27	ASSPMSSYNEQF
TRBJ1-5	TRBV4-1	ASSLGKNHPQH
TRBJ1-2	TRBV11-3	ASSIDRHYGYT
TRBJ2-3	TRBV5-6	ASSLAWASGKDTQY
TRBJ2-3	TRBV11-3	ASSTGLAGADTQY
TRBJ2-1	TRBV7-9	ASLGGRLGNEQF
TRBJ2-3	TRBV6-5	ASSYSSSGIFTDTQY
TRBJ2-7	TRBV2	ASSGGDPQETQGGVDEQY
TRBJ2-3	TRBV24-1	ATSSLTMTDTQY
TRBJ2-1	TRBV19	ASSMGLSYNEQF
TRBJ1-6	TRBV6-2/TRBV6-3	ASRTSHGTGNSPLH
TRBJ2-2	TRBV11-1	ASSLTSGGNTGELF
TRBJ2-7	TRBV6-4	ASTKGHSNSYEQY
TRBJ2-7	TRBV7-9	ASRSNDRGKYEQY
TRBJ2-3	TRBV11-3	ASSLKRACADTQY
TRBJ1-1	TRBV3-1	ASSQGNTEAF
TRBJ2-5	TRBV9	VSSASGFQETQY
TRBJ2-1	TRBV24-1	ATSDWRGNNEQF
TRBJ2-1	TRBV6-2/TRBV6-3	ASSWTKGDYNEQF
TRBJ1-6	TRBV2	ASSRDRVANSPLH
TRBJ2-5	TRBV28	ASSSILSGATNPTQY
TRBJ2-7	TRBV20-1	SARDPGQYSYEQY
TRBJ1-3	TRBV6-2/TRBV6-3	ASSLTAGNTIY
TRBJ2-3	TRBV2	ASSVLEGLAGEPTDTQY
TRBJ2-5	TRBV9	ASSVDGTSGETQY
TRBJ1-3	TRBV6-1	ASRPDISGKTIY
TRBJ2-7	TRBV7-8	ASSLQGDHYQY
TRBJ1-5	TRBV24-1	ATRCGGQASNQPQH
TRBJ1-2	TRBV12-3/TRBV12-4	ASSWTGASGYT
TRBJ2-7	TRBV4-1	ASSQATGVYEQY
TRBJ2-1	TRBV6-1	ASSQAGSSNEQF
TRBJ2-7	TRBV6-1	ASRVKRGAQGEQY
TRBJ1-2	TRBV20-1	SARPEWDYYGYT
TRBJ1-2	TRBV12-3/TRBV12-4	ASSLRSNYGYT
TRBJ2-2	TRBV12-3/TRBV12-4	ASSSGTSIIGELF
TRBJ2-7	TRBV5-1	ASSLRPSGSVDEQY
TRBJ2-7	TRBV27	ASRTLPSTGSVHEQY
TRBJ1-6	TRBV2	ASCGQGDSALH
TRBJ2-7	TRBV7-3	ASSLGGQGDHEQY
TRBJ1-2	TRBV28	ASILGGGIYGYT
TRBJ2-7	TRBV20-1	SSRWEGYEHY
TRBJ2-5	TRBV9	ASSTTGTSARETQY
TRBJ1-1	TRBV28	ASSFQTVGGTDGF
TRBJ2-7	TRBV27	ASSFTGAPIIYEQY